One and the same sample provided the 2 T cell receptor beta chains below, sequenced in a study of T cells in Graves' hyperthyroidism and ophthalmopathy (dated by TCRdb to between 2018 and 2021). Library preparation used multiplex PCR. Sequencer: Illumina HiSeq 2000. The TCR beta CDR3 regions were amplified from RNA transcripts. The TCR CDR3 was subjected to a first round of RT-PCR using the HTBI primer set and the Qiagen OneStep RT-PCR kit. The public reads were reprocessed in TCRdb via fastp at Q25 and MiXCR, keeping in-frame beta chains. Every entry covers one CDR3 protein and lists the most common genes and DNA from its rows. This sample comprises 500,000 to 800,000 distinct CDR3 sequences, 45% of them detected only once. Roughly 7.2% of the sample belongs to the ten largest clones. Material: peripheral blood or thyroid tissue (not recorded which). All receptors come from an adult man with Graves' disease, either hyperthyroidism or ophthalmopathy (not recorded which).

This clonotype was seen repeatedly, ten times or more. The V gene is TRBV14, the J gene TRBJ1-6, with D uncertain. Germline V gene data show CDR1 as SGHDN and CDR2 as FVKESK. The CDR3 length is 14 residues. The ends were cut back, 1 base at V and 7 bases at J, with 8 bases in the middle. CDR3 residues: CASSQVEGNSPLHF. The CDR3 nucleotides read TGTGCCAGCAGCCAAGTGGAAGGGAATTCACCCCTCCACTTT.

This clonotype was picked up a small number of times. The rearrangement uses TRBV7-2 and TRBJ1-2; D gene unclear. Germline V gene lookup returns CDR1 SGHTA and CDR2 FQGNSA. The CDR3 loop spans 15 amino acids. Trimming shortened V by 6 bases and J by 8 bases, and 22 bases separated the two germline ends. The CDR3 sequence is CASSYGGQFVSGYTF. The CDR3, as DNA: TGTGCCAGCAGTTACGGTGGGCAGTTTGTCAGCGGCTACACCTTC.